This TCR beta chain was sequenced during a study of OX40 agonist ivuxolimab in advanced cancers. Sequencing was performed with immunoSEQ multiplex PCR; in TCRdb, only in-frame clones are kept and a portion is missing. Found here are approximately 58,000 clones, around 83% of them singletons; the top ten hold around 2.9%. Looked up from germline, CDR1 is SGHTA and CDR2 is FQGNSA. The CDR3 is made up of 12 amino acids. The V gene lost 5 bases and the J gene lost 2 bases, with 7 bases spanning the gap. Notes on the study in general: Clones of CD4+ and CD8+ blood T cells grew by week 6 at doses of 0.1 to 3.0 mg/kg.

About this clone itself: Its matching antigen is unknown.

The chain combines TRBV7-2 with TRBJ2-7, with D uncertain. Sequenced material: CD4+ or CD8+ T cells sorted from blood, taken in a trial of the OX40 agonist ivuxolimab. This sequence was found in an adult with an advanced solid tumor such as melanoma, head and neck, liver or kidney cancer. The DNA of the CDR3 is TGTGCCAGCAGCCGGGTCCCCTACGAGCAGTACTTC. Encoded protein: CASSRVPYEQYF.